This T cell receptor (beta chain) is from a study of blood T cell repertoires in COVID-19. Per the original data handling: It was from reference gene primer amplification that nucleated cell counts were estimated. Here immunoSEQ multiplex PCR was the method, and the copy in TCRdb shows in-frame clones only, minus some. V and J calls and clone size are as listed in that table; D and trimming were resolved from the DNA. The sample consists of some 130,000 clones, roughly four fifths of them appearing once. Germline-derived CDR1 and CDR2 are SGHTA and FQGTGA. With 0 bases clipped from V and 4 bases from J, the junction kept 5 bases outside the gene matches. This CDR3 has 15 residues.

This receptor was obtained from a human donor in a cohort sampled during active COVID-19. The material sequenced was peripheral blood. The gene calls are TRBV7-3 and TRBJ1-2; 7 bases align to TRBD1. This chain's CDR3 is CASSLTGGARYGYTF. As DNA, the CDR3 is TGTGCCAGCAGCTTAACAGGGGGCGCTCGCTATGGCTACACCTTC.